The next 23 T cell receptor beta chains were all read from a single sample in a study of response to subunit inactivated influenza vaccine. From the RT-PCR reads, TCRdb called clonotypes with MiXCR, one entry per CDR3 protein. The sample carries some 850,000 distinct CDR3 sequences, 18% recorded once. The sequencing used PBMCs from blood, collected more than 4 days after vaccination. These receptor sequences come from a man aged 50 to 59 who received an inactivated influenza vaccine.

The genes are TRBV20-1 and TRBJ1-2; TRBD1 might be the D (5 bases). This CDR3 has 14 amino acids. Trimming pared 5 bases from V and 3 bases from J, leaving 16 bases between. Germline CDR1 is DFQATT and CDR2 is SNEGSKA (reference sequence). The CDR3: CSAGSGTNDYGYTF. CDR3 sequence (DNA): TGCAGTGCTGGATCCGGGACCAATGACTATGGCTACACCTTC.

In this sample, this clonotype turned up a few times. The gene calls are TRBV10-3 and TRBJ2-2; 11 positions agree with TRBD2. In germline, CDR1 is ENHRY, CDR2 SYGVKD. Unmatched junction bases numbered 11, after V lost 10 bases and J lost 4 bases. There are 16 residues in the CDR3. The CDR3 coding sequence is TGTGCCACCCGTTGGCTAGCGGGAGGATCCACCGGGGAGCTGTTTTTT. As protein: CATRWLAGGSTGELFF.

The rearrangement uses TRBV12-3 or TRBV12-4 and TRBJ2-1; D may be TRBD1 or TRBD2 (5 bases each). Trimming left V 1 base short and J 1 base short, with 11 bases between. The CDR3 is 16 amino acids. The CDR3 sequence: CASSLVGRESYNEQFF. CDR3 nucleotides: TGTGCCAGCAGTTTAGTTGGCAGGGAGTCCTACAATGAGCAGTTCTTC.

This clonotype was counted only a few times. The V call is TRBV2, the J call TRBJ1-5; tentative D call: TRBD1 (6 bases). Germline lookup yields CDR1 SNHLY and CDR2 FYNNEI. The CDR3 runs to 14 residues. Trimming took 5 bases from V and 4 from J, leaving 12 bases between them. CDR3 coding DNA: TGTGCCAGCAGTTGGACAGCTACGAATCAGCCCCAGCATTTT. This gives the protein CASSWTATNQPQHF.

The CDR3 loop is CASSLEGGTAAYEQYF. The CDR3 DNA reads TGTGCCAGCAGCTTGGAGGGGGGGACAGCAGCCTACGAGCAGTACTTC. The V gene is TRBV7-6, the J gene TRBJ2-7; tentatively, D is TRBD1 or TRBD2 (7 bases each). The CDR3 consists of 16 residues. Per the germline V gene, CDR1 is SGHVS and CDR2 is FNYEAQ. Trimming took 3 bases from V and 2 from J, leaving 17 bases between them. Together with reference TRBV7-6 and TRBJ2-7, the CDR3 gives the full variable domain: GAGVSQSPRYKVTKRGQDVALRCDPISGHVSLYWYRQALGQGPEFLTYFNYEAQQDKSGLPNDRFSAERPEGSISTLTIQRTEQRDSAMYRCASSLEGGTAAYEQYFGPGTRLTVT.

This clonotype was counted ten times or more. J is TRBJ2-1 and V is TRBV7-3; 7 nucleotides match TRBD1. From germline, CDR1 is SGHTA and CDR2 FQGTGA. The CDR3 extends over 14 amino acids. Trimming took 5 bases from V and 7 from J; bases not matched to a gene: 8. The CDR3: CASSPGGLKNEQFF. DNA of the CDR3: TGTGCCAGCAGCCCAGGGGGTCTGAAAAATGAGCAGTTCTTC.

This clonotype was found a few times. The rearrangement joins TRBV20-1 to TRBJ2-1; TRBD1 matches 9 bases. V gave up 0 bases and J gave up 4 bases; unmatched junction bases: 4. Germline V lookup: CDR1 DFQATT, CDR2 SNEGSKA (reference sequence). The CDR3 contains 15 residues. The CDR3 spells CSARDRGTGYNEQFF. As DNA, the CDR3 is TGCAGTGCTAGAGATCGTGGGACAGGGTACAATGAGCAGTTCTTC.

The table lists this clonotype with a few counts. The V gene is TRBV29-1, the J gene TRBJ2-1; 9 nucleotides match TRBD2. This CDR3 spans 13 amino acids. J was trimmed by 7 bases and V by 5 bases; bases with no gene match: 6. CDR1 and CDR2 (germline): SQVTM, ANQGSEA. The CDR3 region is CSVRTGLANEQFF. DNA for the CDR3: TGCAGCGTTAGGACGGGACTAGCTAATGAGCAGTTCTTC.

The chain carries TRBV15 and TRBJ2-1, with 8 bases matching TRBD1. CDR3 length: 12 amino acids. V was clipped by 3 bases and J by 16 bases; unmatched bases: 8. Germline V gene lookup returns CDR1 LNHNV and CDR2 YYDKDF (reference sequence). CDR3 residues: CATSSDRGGKFF. The DNA of the CDR3 is TGTGCCACCAGCAGTGACAGGGGCGGAAAATTCTTC.

The chain recombines TRBV5-5 with TRBJ2-1; tentative D call: TRBD2 (5 bases). V lost 2 bases to trimming and J lost 5 bases, with 23 bases between them. Germline CDR1 SGHKS, CDR2 YYEKEE (reference sequence). This CDR3 is 18 amino acids long. CDR3 coding DNA: TGTGCCAGCAGCTTCCAATTTTTATCGGGATTTGAGGACAATGAGCAGTTCTTC. This sequence encodes CASSFQFLSGFEDNEQFF.

The V gene is TRBV29-1, the J gene TRBJ2-5, with D perhaps matching TRBD1 (6 bases). Trimming removed 5 bases from V and 4 bases from J, with 11 bases in between. The CDR3 spans 12 residues. Germline CDR1 and CDR2: SQVTM and ANQGSEA. The CDR3 DNA follows: TGCAGCGTTCCGGGACATAGAGAGACCCAGTACTTC. Translation: CSVPGHRETQYF. The full variable domain, with the rest looked up from reference TRBV29-1 and TRBJ2-5, is SAVISQKPSRDICQRGTSLTIQCQVDSQVTMMFWYRQQPGQSLTLIATANQGSEATYESGFVIDKFPISRPNLTFSTLTVSNMSPEDSSIYLCSVPGHRETQYFGPGTRLLVL.

The chain joins TRBV7-2 to TRBJ2-3; D remains unclear. The CDR3 totals 14 residues. In germline, CDR1 is SGHTA, CDR2 FQGNSA. V lost 1 base, J lost 2 bases, and 7 bases lay in between. The chain's CDR3 is CASSLGWLTDTQYF. Here the CDR3 DNA reads TGTGCCAGCAGCTTAGGTTGGCTCACAGATACGCAGTATTTT.

This clonotype was detected only a few times. The V call is TRBV4-3, the J call TRBJ2-3, with TRBD1 identical over 7 bases. J gave up 3 bases and V 1 base, and 4 bases lay outside the gene matches. Germline CDR1 and CDR2: LGHNA and YSLEER. The CDR3 runs 15 residues. This CDR3 is CASSQGTGFTDTQYF. The CDR3 DNA follows: TGCGCCAGCAGCCAAGGGACAGGCTTTACAGATACGCAGTATTTT.

This clonotype was observed a handful of times. The rearrangement joins TRBV7-9 to TRBJ2-1, with a possible D match to TRBD2 (7 bases). V lost 5 bases to trimming and J lost 8 bases, with 22 bases between them. There are 16 residues in the CDR3. Germline V gene sequence: CDR1 SEHNR, CDR2 FQNEAQ (reference sequence). The CDR3 loop is CASSQAPGGLGDEQFF. CDR3 coding DNA: TGTGCCAGCAGCCAGGCGCCGGGGGGCCTCGGTGATGAGCAGTTCTTC.

The chain couples TRBV20-1 to TRBJ2-1; 8 bases fit TRBD2. The CDR3 totals 12 residues. The germline gives CDR1 DFQATT, CDR2 SNEGSKA (reference sequence). After removal of 3 bases from V and 8 bases from J, the junction contained 3 bases not matched to a gene. The CDR3 spells CSASVLADEQFF. The DNA for the CDR3 is TGCAGTGCTAGCGTACTAGCGGATGAGCAGTTCTTC.

V is TRBV6-5 and J is TRBJ2-1, with 12 bases identical to TRBD1. The trim removed 1 base at V and 9 bases at J, leaving 10 bases unmatched. The length of the CDR3 is 17 residues. The germline gives CDR1 MNHEY, CDR2 SVGAGI. The CDR3 DNA follows: TGTGCCAGCAGTTACTACGGGACAGGGGGCACCGAACGTGAGCAGTTCTTC. This encodes CASSYYGTGGTEREQFF.

This clonotype was picked up a small number of times. V usage is TRBV20-1 and J usage is TRBJ2-2, with 15 bases aligning to TRBD2. CDR1 is DFQATT, CDR2 SNEGSKA, per germline (reference sequence). J was trimmed by 0 bases and V by 3 bases; bases with no gene match: 2. The CDR3 has 17 residues. In DNA, the CDR3 is TGCAGTGCTAGGGGACTAGCGGGGGGCGCGAACACCGGGGAGCTGTTTTTT. Translating gives CSARGLAGGANTGELFF.

This clonotype was seen more than once but under ten times. The chain employs TRBV12-3 or TRBV12-4 and TRBJ1-2, with D unresolved. Trimming removed 6 bases at V and 2 bases at J, with 13 bases between. This CDR3 region has 14 residues. The CDR3, as DNA: TGTGCCAGCAGAAAAGAGACGGAGAACTATGGCTACACCTTC. Translation gives CASRKETENYGYTF.

This clonotype was detected ten times or more. The rearrangement links TRBV10-3 to TRBJ2-7; D call uncertain. Deletions cut 4 bases from V and 0 bases from J, with 1 base between. The CDR3 is made up of 11 amino acids. The germline gives CDR1 ENHRY, CDR2 SYGVKD. The CDR3 is CAISASYEQYF. CDR3 in DNA: TGTGCCATCAGTGCCTCCTACGAGCAGTACTTC.

This clonotype was observed a few times. The chain employs TRBV6-1 and TRBJ2-7; a weak D match, TRBD1 (6 bases). CDR3 length: 14 residues. The germline V and J ends were trimmed by 6 bases and 0 bases, with 12 bases remaining between them. Germline V gives CDR1 MNHNS, CDR2 SASEGT. The chain's CDR3 is CASSRTANSYEQYF. The CDR3 DNA is TGTGCCAGCAGCAGGACAGCTAACTCCTACGAGCAGTACTTC.

V and J are TRBV7-2 and TRBJ2-1; D possibly matches TRBD1 or TRBD2 (5 bases each). Germline V gives CDR1 SGHTA, CDR2 FQGNSA. This CDR3 is built from 13 residues. The V and J ends lost 10 bases and 9 bases respectively, with 19 bases between them. The chain's CDR3 is CATSGPFLGEQFF. As DNA, the CDR3 is TGTGCCACTTCGGGACCGTTTTTAGGTGAGCAGTTCTTC.

This clonotype was observed at least ten times. The J gene is TRBJ2-7, the V gene TRBV5-1, with D possibly being TRBD1 (5 bases). Germline lookup yields CDR1 SGHRS and CDR2 YFSETQ. CDR3 length equals 13 residues. Trimming stripped 1 base from V and 3 bases from J, with 8 bases between. The CDR3 DNA reads TGCGCCAGCAGCTTGAACCAGGGCTACGAGCAGTACTTC. This translates into CASSLNQGYEQYF.

This clonotype was counted many times. V and J are TRBV4-2 and TRBJ2-6; no reliable D call. The CDR3 runs 19 residues. Germline V CDR1 and CDR2: LGHNA, YNFKEQ. Trimming took off 0 bases at V and 1 base at J, with 16 bases between the two ends. The CDR3 here is CASSQDLQLGGSGANVLTF. CDR3 sequence (DNA): TGTGCCAGCAGCCAAGATCTCCAGCTGGGCGGTTCTGGGGCCAACGTCCTGACTTTC.